The sequence of this T cell receptor (beta chain) was determined in a study of human T cells and chemical hapten exposure. About the research overall: Sensitizing treatment utilized 2% DPC over a roughly 2 cm by roughly 2 cm portion of upper inner arm skin. Once 0.01% DPC had been applied to the upper back by patch test, readings were taken at 6 days. Overall study findings and caveats: Clustering by CDR3 similarity yielded significantly more large clusters from expanded TCRs than controls. Donors' alopecia may make their immune response differ from healthy people's.

CDR3 size: 17 residues. Germline lookup yields CDR1 MNHEY and CDR2 SVGEGT. The V and J ends lost 4 bases and 8 bases, in that order; junction bases with no gene match: 12. TCRdb reprocessed the RACE reads via MiXCR and lists one record per CDR3 protein. The profile shows about 200,000 distinct CDR3 sequences, around 23% of them singletons. With regard to this clonotype: Its cognate antigen is unknown.

Time point meaning: patch test 3, about 24 weeks after DPC sensitization. The treatment is: therapeutic diphenylcyclopropenone sensitization with weekly scalp DPC. The TCR comes from a middle-aged woman with alopecia areata. Some clones in this sample may be carry-over from other donors' samples. The V call is TRBV6-2 or TRBV6-3, the J call TRBJ2-1, with 12 bases identical to TRBD2. Sequenced material: whole blood, taken in connection with sensitization to the hapten diphenylcyclopropenone (DPC). The CDR3 reads CASSFGRTSGRFYEQFF. The CDR3 DNA reads as TGTGCCAGCAGTTTCGGGCGTACTAGCGGGAGGTTCTATGAGCAGTTCTTC.